This is a list of T cell receptor beta chains from one sample in a study of shared clonotypes between healthy human individuals. TCRdb's copy holds only in-frame clones and misses some; the assay was immunoSEQ multiplex PCR. This table has 150,000 to 200,000 clones, approximately 92% appearing once. The sequencing input was naive CD4+ T cells sorted from blood. These receptors all stem from a woman aged 25 to 39 in good health. CDR3s include the opening cysteine and the closing phenylalanine or tryptophan. The D gene is left open where the match is weak. A row's size may be missing; if present it is once, few, many or a size class.

cdr3_nt | cdr3_aa | d_call | clone_size | j_call | v_call
TGTGCCAGCTCACTTCAGGACGGATGGTATGAAAAACTGTTTTTT | CASSLQDGWYEKLFF | NA | NA | TRBJ1-4 | TRBV18
TGCGCCAGCAGTGAGGGACAGGGTGACACCGGGGAGCTGTTTTTT | CASSEGQGDTGELFF | TRBD1 | NA | TRBJ2-2 | TRBV10-1
TGTGCCAGCAGTTCCCCGGGAGGGCCAACTAATGAAAAACTGTTTTTT | CASSSPGGPTNEKLFF | NA | NA | TRBJ1-4 | TRBV28
TGTGCCAGTAACACCACCTCCGAGACTGAAGCTTTCTTT | CASNTTSETEAFF | NA | NA | TRBJ1-1 | TRBV19
TGTGCCAGCAGCCCTATCCGTGGGAAGCGGGAGGTTGGGGAGCAGTACTTC | CASSPIRGKREVGEQYF | TRBD2 | once | TRBJ2-7 | TRBV7-8
TGTGCCAGCTCACCCGGGACTAGCGGGAGAGGCGAGCAGTACTTC | CASSPGTSGRGEQYF | TRBD2 | NA | TRBJ2-7 | TRBV18
TGTGCCAGCAGAACAGGGCGGTCCTATAATTCACCCCTCCACTTT | CASRTGRSYNSPLHF | NA | once | TRBJ1-6 | TRBV27
TGTGCCAGCAGTTCCTGGACTAGCGGTAGCACAGATACGCAGTATTTT | CASSSWTSGSTDTQYF | TRBD2 | NA | TRBJ2-3 | TRBV28
TGTGCCAGCAGCTTAGGGCGGGCAGCGGTTTTTTCCTACGAGCAGTACTTC | CASSLGRAAVFSYEQYF | NA | NA | TRBJ2-7 | TRBV11-2
TGTGCCAGCAGTTTAGGGGGGGCAAATGAAAAACTGTTTTTT | CASSLGGANEKLFF | NA | NA | TRBJ1-4 | TRBV28